This TCR beta chain was observed in a study of T cell responses to AZD1222 COVID-19 vaccine. General observations from the study: Rises in breadth and depth of Spike-specific TCRs came after two AZD1222 doses.

Details on this clone: Its antigen is not identified.

Clones were read by immunoSEQ multiplex PCR, and TCRdb kept only the in-frame ones, dropping some. The sample carries approximately 72,000 clones, 80% to 90% recorded once. CDR1 and CDR2 from the germline V gene are MGHRA and YSYEKL. CDR3 length equals 15 residues. The V and J ends lost 0 bases and 4 bases respectively, with 12 bases between them. The sequence was collected from an adult who received the AZD1222 COVID-19 vaccine. Source: peripheral blood, taken 28 days after the second AZD1222 dose. V and J are TRBV4-1 and TRBJ1-2; TRBD1 is a possible D gene (5 bases). CDR3 sequence reads: CASSQDPTATYGYTF. The DNA for the CDR3 is TGCGCCAGCAGCCAAGACCCGACAGCCACCTATGGCTACACCTTC.